A single sample gave rise to the 5 T cell receptor beta chains below, sequenced in a study of T-cell reconstitution after alpha-beta-depleted transplantation in children. TCRbeta library construction was performed incorporating unique molecular identifiers. TCRdb analysed the PCR reads with MiXCR anew, one entry per CDR3 protein. The top ten hold 0.79% of the sample, which has around 670,000 distinct CDR3 sequences, around 13% seen once. The sample consisted of PBMCs, taken before TCRalphabeta/CD19-depleted stem cell transplant. The receptor set was obtained from a girl under 10 years old with congenital amegakaryocytic thrombocytopenia, due to receive a stem cell transplant.

Only a few counts were recorded for this clonotype. V gene TRBV5-1 combines with J gene TRBJ2-1; D is undetermined. Deletions cut 3 bases from V and 7 bases from J, with 17 bases between. This CDR3 spans 15 amino acids. The germline V gene has CDR1 SGHRS and CDR2 YFSETQ. The CDR3, as DNA: TGCGCCAGCAGCTCGGTCCAGCCCTCTAGGAATGAGCAGTTCTTC. This sequence encodes CASSSVQPSRNEQFF. Based on the CDR3 plus reference TRBV5-1 and TRBJ2-1, the full variable domain is KAGVTQTPRYLIKTRGQQVTLSCSPISGHRSVSWYQQTPGQGLQFLFEYFSETQRNKGNFPGRFSGRQFSNSRSEMNVSTLELGDSALYLCASSSVQPSRNEQFFGPGTRLTVL.

The V call is TRBV5-1, the J call TRBJ2-3, with D tentatively TRBD1 (5 bases). This CDR3 spans 15 amino acids. Germline loops: CDR1 SGHRS, CDR2 YFSETQ. Trimming cost V 5 bases and J 0 bases, with 13 bases left between them. In DNA form, the CDR3 reads TGCGCCAGCAGTAAAGAGACAGTCAGCACAGATACGCAGTATTTT. Translating gives CASSKETVSTDTQYF.

The rearrangement links TRBV5-1 to TRBJ2-3; D is unclear. Germline V gene sequence: CDR1 SGHRS, CDR2 YFSETQ. Deletions cut 7 bases from V and 0 bases from J, with 12 bases between. The CDR3 has 14 residues. The CDR3 sequence: CASARAVSTDTQYF. CDR3 nucleotides: TGCGCCAGCGCCCGGGCCGTTAGCACAGATACGCAGTATTTT. Full variable domain (remainder filled in from reference TRBV5-1 and TRBJ2-3): KAGVTQTPRYLIKTRGQQVTLSCSPISGHRSVSWYQQTPGQGLQFLFEYFSETQRNKGNFPGRFSGRQFSNSRSEMNVSTLELGDSALYLCASARAVSTDTQYFGPGTRLTVL.

This clonotype came up many times. The chain employs TRBV6-1 and TRBJ2-7; 7 bases map to TRBD2. The germline CDR1 and CDR2 sequences are MNHNS and SASEGT. CDR3 length: 13 residues. Unmatched junction bases numbered 4, after V lost 5 bases and J lost 3 bases. CDR3 nucleotides: TGTGCCAGCAGTATGACGGGGGGCTACGAGCAGTACTTC. Translated: CASSMTGGYEQYF.

Concerning this clonotype itself: A much larger clone lies a single base off, so this may be a read error. The V gene is TRBV15, the J gene TRBJ2-1, with 9 nucleotides matching TRBD2. This CDR3 has 14 residues. The V gene's germline CDR1 is LNHNV and CDR2 YYDKDF (reference sequence). V dropped 8 bases and J dropped 10; count of bases not matched to a gene: 12. CDR3 DNA: TGTGCCACCGTTTCTAGCGGGACGTTCCGCGAGCAGTTCTTC. Its translation: CATVSSGTFREQFF.